A selection of T cell receptor beta chains follows, all from one sample in a study of cytomegalovirus exposure and HLA in healthy donors. Only in-frame clones appear in the TCRdb table, and some are missing; sequencing was by immunoSEQ multiplex PCR. Among around 130,000 clones listed, around 80% were seen once. The sequencing input was PBMCs. All receptors derive from a man aged 50-59 years in good health and CMV-seronegative. Each CDR3 is given with its conserved first and last residue. A D gene is named only where the DNA matches it firmly.

j_call v_call d_call cdr3_length cdr3_nt cdr3_aa
TRBJ2-2 TRBV5-4 TRBD2 16 TGTGCCACCCAACCGGTGCGGGGGGTAGTCCCCGGGGAGCTGTTTTTT CATQPVRGVVPGELFF
TRBJ1-4 TRBV20-1 NA 11 TGCAGTGCTGTACGGGGAGAAAAACTGTTTTTT CSAVRGEKLFF
TRBJ1-2 TRBV27 NA 12 TGTGCCAGCTCCGGACTTGGCTATGGCTACACCTTC CASSGLGYGYTF
TRBJ2-1 TRBV6-5 TRBD2 15 TGTGCCAGCAGTATAAGCGGGGCTTCCTACAATGAGCAGTTCTTC CASSISGASYNEQFF
TRBJ2-1 TRBV2 NA 16 TGTGCCAGCAGCTACCTGGATGGGAGCTCCTACAATGAGCAGTTCTTC CASSYLDGSSYNEQFF
TRBJ2-1 TRBV9 NA 16 TGTGCCAGCAGCGTAGAAGTAGCTGGGTTCTACAATGAGCAGTTCTTC CASSVEVAGFYNEQFF
TRBJ1-4 TRBV7-9 TRBD1 16 TGTGCCAGCAGCTTAATTGGAAGACAGGGAAGTGAAAAACTGTTTTTT CASSLIGRQGSEKLFF
TRBJ2-3 TRBV4-2 TRBD2 17 TGTGCCAGCAGCCCCCGCCCCAGCGGGGGGGGAACAGATACGCAGTATTTT CASSPRPSGGGTDTQYF
TRBJ1-5 TRBV7-8 NA 16 TGTGCCAGCAGCTTAGGGACTAAACTTAGCAATCAGCCCCAGCATTTT CASSLGTKLSNQPQHF
TRBJ1-4 TRBV4-3 TRBD1 20 TGCGCCAGCAGCCAAGTGCTCGGGCGGGGCGGGCGAGACAGGGGAGAAAAACTGTTTTTT CASSQVLGRGGRDRGEKLFF
TRBJ1-5 TRBV7-8 NA 15 TGTGCCAGCAGCCCAGGTGGGGGCTTCAATCAGCCCCAGCATTTT CASSPGGGFNQPQHF
TRBJ1-4 TRBV5-1 NA 15 TGCGCCAGCAGCTCCCCAGGCGCAACTAATGAAAAACTGTTTTTT CASSSPGATNEKLFF
TRBJ2-2 TRBV2 TRBD1 17 TGTGCCAGCAGACCGGGACAGGGGGATGCGAGCACCGGGGAGCTGTTTTTT CASRPGQGDASTGELFF
TRBJ2-3 TRBV9 NA 16 TGTGCCAGCAGCGACCCGGGGGGCGGAAGTCCAGATACGCAGTATTTT CASSDPGGGSPDTQYF
TRBJ2-5 TRBV5-1 TRBD2 15 TGCGCCAGCAGCTCTCTGACTAGCGGGGTCGAGACCCAGTACTTC CASSSLTSGVETQYF
TRBJ2-7 TRBV5-6 NA 15 TGTGCCAGCAGCGTGTTGGCGGCGGCCTTCTACGAGCAGTACTTC CASSVLAAAFYEQYF
TRBJ1-1 TRBV23-1 NA 14 TGCGCCAGCAGTTCGACAGGCCCAAACTGGGCGGCTTTCTTT CASSSTGPNWAAFF
TRBJ2-2 TRBV6-5 NA 13 TGTGCCAGCCGGAGATGGAACACCGGGGAGCTGTTTTTT CASRRWNTGELFF
TRBJ1-4 TRBV6-1 NA 15 TGTGCCAGCAGTGAAAGCCGGGGGTCGGGTGAAAAACTGTTTTTT CASSESRGSGEKLFF
TRBJ2-7 TRBV4-1 NA 14 TGCGCCAGCAGGCTGATTGAGGGTCTCGACGAGCAGTACTTC CASRLIEGLDEQYF
TRBJ2-1 TRBV29-1 NA 17 TGCAGCGTTGACTCAACTACCGGGACTCCTCCCTACAATGAGCAGTTCTTC CSVDSTTGTPPYNEQFF
TRBJ1-2 TRBV6-1 NA 16 TGTGCCAGCAGTGAAGGAAGAGGAGCCTATATATATGGCTACACCTTC CASSEGRGAYIYGYTF